This note documents a single TCR beta chain sequence. Its antigen is as yet unknown. Measured with immunoSEQ multiplex PCR; TCRdb has only the in-frame clones, and not every one. In the table there are some 390,000 clones, about 88% of which are singletons. This specimen comes from a study of Ad26.COV2.S vaccination and SARS-CoV-2 variants. Turning to the study itself: Donor got 5x10^10 or 1x10^11 viral particles of Ad26.COV2.S.

General study results and limits: Analytic work on TCR breadth and depth might have understated the full extent of total T cell responses.

As for treatment: some 20 received Ad26.COV2.S at low or high dose, single or two shots; 5 received placebo; per-sample allocation not given. Day 63 after the first injection of vaccine or placebo was the sampling time. From germline, CDR1 is MNHEY and CDR2 SVGAGI. V lost 0 bases and J lost 4, with 16 bases in between. The CDR3 runs 16 residues. The chain recombines TRBV6-5 with TRBJ2-7; either TRBD1 or TRBD2 may supply D (5 bases each). The source was peripheral blood, collected in a trial of Ad26.COV2.S vaccine versus placebo. The clonotype comes from a person between 18 and 65 years old who received the Ad26.COV2.S COVID-19 vaccine or a placebo. CDR3 region: CASSYSSGRGGYEQYF. The CDR3 DNA reads as TGTGCCAGCAGTTACTCATCGGGAAGGGGTGGGTACGAGCAGTACTTC.